The 8 T cell receptor beta chains in this list originate from one sample, sequenced in a study of OX40 agonist ivuxolimab in advanced cancers. TCRdb keeps only in-frame clones here, not all; method: immunoSEQ multiplex PCR. Of nearly 60,000 clones listed, around four fifths are singletons. Sequencing used CD4+ or CD8+ T cells sorted from blood, obtained in a trial of the OX40 agonist ivuxolimab. The receptors derive from an adult with an advanced solid tumor such as melanoma, head and neck, liver or kidney cancer.

This chain connects TRBV5-6 to TRBJ2-2; a possible D gene is TRBD2 (6 bases). The CDR3 is 17 residues long. Germline V lookup: CDR1 SGHDT, CDR2 YYEEEE. The germline V and J ends were trimmed by 0 bases and 5 bases, with 17 bases remaining between them. The CDR3 here is CASSLVGTPVGTGELFF. In DNA, the CDR3 is TGTGCCAGCAGCTTGGTCGGGACTCCCGTCGGGACCGGGGAGCTGTTTTTT.

V and J are TRBV7-6 and TRBJ2-5, with TRBD2 matching 13 bases. The CDR3 extends over 15 amino acids. V lost 5 bases, J lost 6 bases, and 6 bases stayed unmatched. Germline CDR1 reads SGHVS; CDR2 reads FNYEAQ. This CDR3 is CASSTGLAGRKTQYF. In nucleotides, the CDR3 is TGTGCCAGCAGCACGGGACTAGCGGGGCGGAAGACCCAGTACTTC.

The V gene is TRBV5-1, the J gene TRBJ1-3; possible D gene TRBD1, 5 bases. Deletions cut 1 base from V and 0 bases from J, with 8 bases between. Germline CDR1 is SGHRS and CDR2 is YFSETQ. The CDR3 has 15 residues. The CDR3 coding sequence is TGCGCCAGCAGCTTGTCAGGGAGCTCTGGAAACACCATATATTTT. Protein: CASSLSGSSGNTIYF.

The rearrangement joins TRBV6-1 to TRBJ1-1; 7 nucleotides match TRBD1. The CDR3 runs to 15 residues. Germline-derived CDR1 and CDR2 are MNHNS and SASEGT. The junction had 6 bases not matched to a gene; V was cut back by 5 bases and J by 0 bases. The CDR3: CASSKWGQMNTEAFF. CDR3 sequence (DNA): TGTGCCAGCAGTAAATGGGGACAGATGAACACTGAAGCTTTCTTT.

J is TRBJ2-5 and V is TRBV29-1; tentative D call: TRBD1 (5 bases). V was cut by 6 bases and J by 5 bases, with 19 bases left in between. CDR1 SQVTM and CDR2 ANQGSEA come from the germline V gene. The CDR3 runs 14 residues. CDR3 DNA sequence: TGCAGCGTCAAAGACAGACCGGCGGAGGAGACCCAGTACTTC. Protein product: CSVKDRPAEETQYF.

This chain uses TRBV4-1 with TRBJ1-2, with 7 bases matching TRBD1. Trimming at V came to 4 bases and at J to 4 bases, leaving 9 bases not matched to a gene. Germline CDR1 is MGHRA and CDR2 is YSYEKL. The length of the CDR3 is 15 residues. The CDR3 DNA reads as TGCGCCAGCAGCCTAACAACAGGGGAAGGCTATGGCTACACCTTC. It codes for CASSLTTGEGYGYTF.

This chain links TRBV15 with TRBJ1-5, with 10 nucleotides matching TRBD1. Unmatched junction bases numbered 5, after V lost 3 bases and J lost 6 bases. CDR3 size: 15 residues. Germline V gene data show CDR1 as LNHNV and CDR2 as YYDKDF (reference sequence). This chain's CDR3 is CATSSSGTGVQPQHF. DNA for the CDR3: TGTGCCACCAGCAGTTCCGGGACAGGGGTTCAGCCCCAGCATTTT.

The chain joins TRBV5-1 to TRBJ2-3; D may be TRBD1 or TRBD2 (5 bases each). Trimming took 3 bases from V and 0 from J, leaving 17 bases between them. Per the germline V gene, CDR1 is SGHRS and CDR2 is YFSETQ. This CDR3 contains 17 residues. CDR3 nucleotides: TGCGCCAGCAGCTCTAGTGTCGGGGACCCTAGCACAGATACGCAGTATTTT. It codes for CASSSSVGDPSTDTQYF.